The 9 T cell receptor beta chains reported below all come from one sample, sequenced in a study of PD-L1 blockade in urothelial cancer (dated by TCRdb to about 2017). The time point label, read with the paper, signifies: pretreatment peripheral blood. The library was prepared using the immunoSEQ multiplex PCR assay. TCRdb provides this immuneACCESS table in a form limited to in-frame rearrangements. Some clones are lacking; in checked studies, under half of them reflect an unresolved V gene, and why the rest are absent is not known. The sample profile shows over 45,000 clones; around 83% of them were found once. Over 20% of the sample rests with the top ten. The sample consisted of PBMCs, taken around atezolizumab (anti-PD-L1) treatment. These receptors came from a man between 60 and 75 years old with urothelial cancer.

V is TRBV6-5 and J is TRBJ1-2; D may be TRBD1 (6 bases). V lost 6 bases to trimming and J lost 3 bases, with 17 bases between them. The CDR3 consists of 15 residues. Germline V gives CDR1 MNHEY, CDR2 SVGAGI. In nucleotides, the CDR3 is TGTGCCAGCAGGCGAAGGGGGAGCGTCGACTATGGCTACACCTTC. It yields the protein CASRRRGSVDYGYTF.

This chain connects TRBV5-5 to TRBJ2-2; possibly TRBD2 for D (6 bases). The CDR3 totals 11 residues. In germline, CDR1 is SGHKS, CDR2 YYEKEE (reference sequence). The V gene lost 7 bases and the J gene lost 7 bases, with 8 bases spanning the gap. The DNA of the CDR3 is TGTGCCAGCTGGGGGGTCGGGGAGCTGTTTTTT. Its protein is CASWGVGELFF.

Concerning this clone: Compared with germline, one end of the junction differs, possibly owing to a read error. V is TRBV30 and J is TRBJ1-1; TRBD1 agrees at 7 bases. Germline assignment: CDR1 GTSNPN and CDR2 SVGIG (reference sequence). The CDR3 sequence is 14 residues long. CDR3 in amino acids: CAWSTGTVNAEAFF. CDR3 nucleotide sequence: TGTGCCTGGTCAACCGGGACAGTGAACGCTGAAGCTTTCTTT.

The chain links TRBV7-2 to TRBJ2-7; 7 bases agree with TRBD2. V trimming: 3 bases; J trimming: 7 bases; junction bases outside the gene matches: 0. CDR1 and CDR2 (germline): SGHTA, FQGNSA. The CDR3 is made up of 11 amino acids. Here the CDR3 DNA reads TGTGCCAGCAGCTTTAGCGGGGAGCAGTACTTC. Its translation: CASSFSGEQYF.

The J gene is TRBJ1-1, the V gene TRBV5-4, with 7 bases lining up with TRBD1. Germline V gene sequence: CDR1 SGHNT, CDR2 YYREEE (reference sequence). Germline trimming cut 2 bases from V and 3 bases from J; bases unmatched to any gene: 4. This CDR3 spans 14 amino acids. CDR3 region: CASSLLDRYTEAFF. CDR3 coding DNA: TGTGCCAGCAGCTTACTGGACAGGTACACTGAAGCTTTCTTT.

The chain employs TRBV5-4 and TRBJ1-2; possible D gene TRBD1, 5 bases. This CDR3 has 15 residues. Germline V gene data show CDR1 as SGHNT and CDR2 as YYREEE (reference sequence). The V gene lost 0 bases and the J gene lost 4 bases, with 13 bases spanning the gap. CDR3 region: CASSLAPQGGYGYTF. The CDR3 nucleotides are TGTGCCAGCAGCTTGGCGCCCCAGGGCGGCTATGGCTACACCTTC.

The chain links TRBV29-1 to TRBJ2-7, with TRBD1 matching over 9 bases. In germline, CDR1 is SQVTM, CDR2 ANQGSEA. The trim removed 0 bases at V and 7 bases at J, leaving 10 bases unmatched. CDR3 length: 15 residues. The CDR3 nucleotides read TGCAGCGTTGAAGATGGGGGGACAGGGTTGAGAGAGCAGTACTTC. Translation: CSVEDGGTGLREQYF.

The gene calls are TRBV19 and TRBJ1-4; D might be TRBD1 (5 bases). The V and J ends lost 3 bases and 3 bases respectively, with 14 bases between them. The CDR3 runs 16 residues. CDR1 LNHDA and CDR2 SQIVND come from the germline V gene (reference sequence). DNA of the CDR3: TGTGCCAGTAGTATCCGGGCAGGGCTGTCTAATGAAAAACTGTTTTTT. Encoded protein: CASSIRAGLSNEKLFF.

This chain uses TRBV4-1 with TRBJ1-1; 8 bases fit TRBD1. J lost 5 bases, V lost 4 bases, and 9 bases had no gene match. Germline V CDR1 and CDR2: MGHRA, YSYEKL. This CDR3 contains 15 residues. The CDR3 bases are TGCGCCAGCAGCCCGCTTCACAGGGGGGAGACTGAAGCTTTCTTT. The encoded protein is CASSPLHRGETEAFF.